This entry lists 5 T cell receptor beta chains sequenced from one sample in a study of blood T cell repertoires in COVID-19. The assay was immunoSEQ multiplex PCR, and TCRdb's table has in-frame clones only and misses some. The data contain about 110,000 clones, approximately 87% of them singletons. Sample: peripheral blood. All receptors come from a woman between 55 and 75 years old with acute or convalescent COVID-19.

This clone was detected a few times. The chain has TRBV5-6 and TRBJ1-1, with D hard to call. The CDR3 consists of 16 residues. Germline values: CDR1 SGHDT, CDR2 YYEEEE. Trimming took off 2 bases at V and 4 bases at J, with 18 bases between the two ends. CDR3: CASSFCSAGWATEAFF. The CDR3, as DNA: TGTGCCAGCAGCTTCTGTTCGGCTGGGTGGGCCACTGAAGCTTTCTTT.

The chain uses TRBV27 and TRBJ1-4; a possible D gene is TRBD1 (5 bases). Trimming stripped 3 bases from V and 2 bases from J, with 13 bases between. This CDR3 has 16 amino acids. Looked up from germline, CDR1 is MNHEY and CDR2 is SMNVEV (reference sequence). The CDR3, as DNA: TGTGCCAGCAGTTTCGTCAGGGAGGCTACTAATGAAAAACTGTTTTTT. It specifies CASSFVREATNEKLFF.

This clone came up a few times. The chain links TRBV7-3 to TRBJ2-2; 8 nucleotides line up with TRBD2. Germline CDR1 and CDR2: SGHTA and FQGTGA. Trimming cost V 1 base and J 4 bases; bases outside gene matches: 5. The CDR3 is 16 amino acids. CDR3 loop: CASSLNGGATTGELFF. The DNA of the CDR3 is TGTGCCAGCAGCTTAAACGGGGGGGCCACCACCGGGGAGCTGTTTTTT.

DNA for the CDR3: TGTGCCAGTAGTCTCATGACCGGAGCGCAGTTCTTC. Translating gives CASSLMTGAQFF. This chain joins TRBV19 and TRBJ2-1; D not resolved. CDR3 length: 12 amino acids. V was shortened by 5 bases and J by 12 bases, with 14 bases between the two germline ends. Germline lookup yields CDR1 LNHDA and CDR2 SQIVND (reference sequence).

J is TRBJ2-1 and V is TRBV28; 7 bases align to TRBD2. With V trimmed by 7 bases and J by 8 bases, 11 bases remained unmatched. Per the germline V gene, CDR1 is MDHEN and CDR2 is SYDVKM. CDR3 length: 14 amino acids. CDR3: CASKAGGRVYEQFF. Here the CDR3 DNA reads TGTGCCAGCAAAGCGGGCGGGAGAGTTTATGAGCAGTTCTTC.